This T cell receptor (beta chain) was identified during a study of siplizumab effects on memory and regulatory T cells. Findings and limits, study-wide: Mapping to unstimulated subsets was achieved for only a minor fraction of alloreactive clones. The study found naive T cells seemingly more diverse than memory cells and seemingly major alloresponse contributors. Some alloreactive sequences were traceable to unstimulated CD4+ memory cells, and siplizumab significantly reduced them.

Every sample had roughly 9.1 x 10^4 of its TCR templates assayed. Only in-frame clones appear in the TCRdb table, and some are missing; sequencing was by immunoSEQ multiplex PCR. The sample has over 65,000 clones; over 90% are singletons. V was pared by 5 bases and J by 6 bases, with 11 bases between. The CDR3 is made up of 12 amino acids. The germline V gene encodes CDR1 SGHTA and CDR2 FQGTGA. A remark on this clone: Its antigen is undetermined.

The gene calls are TRBV7-3 and TRBJ2-7; D gene ambiguous. This sequence was found in a human donor in good health. Specimen: CD8+ T cells sorted from blood. CDR3 amino acids: CASSPTGREQYF. The CDR3 DNA is TGTGCCAGCAGCCCCACTGGACGCGAGCAGTACTTC.